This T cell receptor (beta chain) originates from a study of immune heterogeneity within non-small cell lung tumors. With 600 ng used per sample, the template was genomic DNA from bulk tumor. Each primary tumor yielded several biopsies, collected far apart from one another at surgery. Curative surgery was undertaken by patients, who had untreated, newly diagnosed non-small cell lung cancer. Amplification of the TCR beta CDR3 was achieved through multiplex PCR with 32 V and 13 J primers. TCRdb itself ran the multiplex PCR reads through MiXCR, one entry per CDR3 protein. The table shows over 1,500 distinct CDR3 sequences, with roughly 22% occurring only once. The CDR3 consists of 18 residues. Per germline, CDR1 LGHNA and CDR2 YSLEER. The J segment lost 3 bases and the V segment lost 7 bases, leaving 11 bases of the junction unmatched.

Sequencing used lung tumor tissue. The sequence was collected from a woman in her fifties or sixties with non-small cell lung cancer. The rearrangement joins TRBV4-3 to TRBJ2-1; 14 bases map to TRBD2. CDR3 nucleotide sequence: TGCGCCAGCATCCGTGGACTAGCGGGAGGACCCGACTACAATGAGCAGTTCTTC. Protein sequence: CASIRGLAGGPDYNEQFF.